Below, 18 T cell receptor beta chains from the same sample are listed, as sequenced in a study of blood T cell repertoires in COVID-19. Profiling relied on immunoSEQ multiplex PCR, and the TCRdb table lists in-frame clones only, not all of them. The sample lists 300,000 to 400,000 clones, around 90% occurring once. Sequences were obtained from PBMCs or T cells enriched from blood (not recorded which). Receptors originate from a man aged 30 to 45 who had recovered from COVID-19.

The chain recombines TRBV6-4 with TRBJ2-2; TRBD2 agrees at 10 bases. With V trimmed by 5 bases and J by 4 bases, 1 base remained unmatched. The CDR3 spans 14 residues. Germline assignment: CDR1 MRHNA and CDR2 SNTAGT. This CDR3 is CASSSGGATGELFF. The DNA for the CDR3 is TGTGCCAGCAGTAGCGGGGGGGCCACCGGGGAGCTGTTTTTT.

Here the CDR3 reads CSAGYSATGGTEAFF. The DNA for the CDR3 is TGCAGCGCCGGCTATTCGGCCACAGGGGGCACTGAAGCTTTCTTT. The V call is TRBV29-1, the J call TRBJ1-1; 8 positions match TRBD1. J lost 4 bases, V lost 7 bases, and 14 bases had no gene match. Germline lookup yields CDR1 SQVTM and CDR2 ANQGSEA. The length of the CDR3 is 15 residues.

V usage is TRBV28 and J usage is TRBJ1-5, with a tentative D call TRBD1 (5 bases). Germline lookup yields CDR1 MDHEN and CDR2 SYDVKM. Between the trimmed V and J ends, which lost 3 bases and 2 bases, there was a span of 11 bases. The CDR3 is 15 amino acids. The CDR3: CASSFRGGGNQPQHF. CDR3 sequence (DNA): TGTGCCAGCAGTTTTAGGGGTGGAGGCAATCAGCCCCAGCATTTT.

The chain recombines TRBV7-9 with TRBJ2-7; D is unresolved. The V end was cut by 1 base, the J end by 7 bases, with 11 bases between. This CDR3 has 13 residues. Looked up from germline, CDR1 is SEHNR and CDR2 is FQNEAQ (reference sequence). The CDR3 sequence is CASSLDRPNEQYF. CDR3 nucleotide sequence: TGTGCCAGCAGCTTAGACAGACCAAATGAGCAGTACTTC. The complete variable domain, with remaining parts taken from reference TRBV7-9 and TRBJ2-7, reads DTGVSQNPRHKITKRGQNVTFRCDPISEHNRLYWYRQTLGQGPEFLTYFQNEAQLEKSRLLSDRFSAERPKGSFSTLEIQRTEQGDSAMYLCASSLDRPNEQYFGPGTRLTVT.

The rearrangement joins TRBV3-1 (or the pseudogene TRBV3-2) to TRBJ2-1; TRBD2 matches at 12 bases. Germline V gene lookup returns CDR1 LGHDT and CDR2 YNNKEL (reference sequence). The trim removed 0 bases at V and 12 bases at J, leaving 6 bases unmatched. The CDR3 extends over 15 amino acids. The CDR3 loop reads CASSQDSSGGAVQFF. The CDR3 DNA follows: TGTGCCAGCAGCCAAGATTCTAGCGGGGGGGCCGTGCAGTTCTTC.

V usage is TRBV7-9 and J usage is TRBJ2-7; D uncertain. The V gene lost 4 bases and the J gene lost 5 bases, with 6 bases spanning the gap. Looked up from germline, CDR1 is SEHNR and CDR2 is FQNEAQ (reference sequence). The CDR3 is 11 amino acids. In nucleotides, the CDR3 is TGTGCCAGCAGCTCCCTCCACGAGCAGTACTTC. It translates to CASSSLHEQYF.

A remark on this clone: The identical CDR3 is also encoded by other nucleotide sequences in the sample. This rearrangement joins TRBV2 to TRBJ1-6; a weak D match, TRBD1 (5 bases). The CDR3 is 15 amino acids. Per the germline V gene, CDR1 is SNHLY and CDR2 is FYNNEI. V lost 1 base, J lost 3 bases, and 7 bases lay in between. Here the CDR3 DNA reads TGTGCCAGCAGTGAAGGACAGAACTATAATTCACCCCTCCACTTT. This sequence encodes CASSEGQNYNSPLHF.

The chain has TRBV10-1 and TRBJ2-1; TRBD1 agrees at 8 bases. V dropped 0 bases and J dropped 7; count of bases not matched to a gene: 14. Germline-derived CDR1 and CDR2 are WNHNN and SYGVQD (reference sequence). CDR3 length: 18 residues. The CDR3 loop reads CASSESTGEVIPHNEQFF. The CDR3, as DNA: TGCGCCAGCAGTGAGTCGACAGGGGAGGTGATTCCCCATAATGAGCAGTTCTTC.

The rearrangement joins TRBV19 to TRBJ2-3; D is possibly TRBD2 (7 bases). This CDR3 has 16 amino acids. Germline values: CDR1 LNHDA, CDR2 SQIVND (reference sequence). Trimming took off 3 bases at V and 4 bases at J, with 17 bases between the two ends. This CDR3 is CASSIRGGGGPDTQYF. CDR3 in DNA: TGTGCCAGTAGTATTAGGGGGGGCGGCGGCCCAGATACGCAGTATTTT.

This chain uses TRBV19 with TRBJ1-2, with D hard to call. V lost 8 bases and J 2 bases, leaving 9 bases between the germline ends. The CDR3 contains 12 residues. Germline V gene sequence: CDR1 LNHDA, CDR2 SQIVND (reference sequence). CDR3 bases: TGTGCCAGTTTTGGCTCGAACTATGGCTACACCTTC. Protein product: CASFGSNYGYTF.

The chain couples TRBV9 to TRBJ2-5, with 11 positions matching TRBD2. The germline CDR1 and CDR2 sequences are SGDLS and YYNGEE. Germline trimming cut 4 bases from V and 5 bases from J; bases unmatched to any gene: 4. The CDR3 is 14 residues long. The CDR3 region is CASSSSGGFETQYF. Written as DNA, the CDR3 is TGTGCCAGCAGCTCTAGCGGGGGGTTTGAGACCCAGTACTTC.

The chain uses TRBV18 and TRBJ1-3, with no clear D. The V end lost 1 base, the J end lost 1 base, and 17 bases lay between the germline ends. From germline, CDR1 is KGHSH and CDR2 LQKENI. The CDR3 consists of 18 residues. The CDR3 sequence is CASSPRGGSFGSGNTIYF. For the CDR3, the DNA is TGTGCCAGCTCACCACGAGGTGGAAGCTTCGGTTCTGGAAACACCATATATTTT.

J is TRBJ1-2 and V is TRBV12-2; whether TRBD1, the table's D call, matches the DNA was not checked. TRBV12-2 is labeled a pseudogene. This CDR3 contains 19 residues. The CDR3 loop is CASRLAGKTGSARNYGYTF. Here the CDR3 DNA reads TGTGCAAGTCGCTTAGCGGGGAAAACAGGGTCGGCTAGGAACTATGGCTACACCTTC.

This CDR3 is CASSYGGGATYEQYF. For the CDR3, the DNA is TGTGCCAGCAGCTACGGGGGGGGTGCTACCTACGAGCAGTACTTC. J is TRBJ2-7 and V is TRBV25-1, with 8 bases that match TRBD2. CDR3 size: 15 residues. Germline assignment: CDR1 MGHDK and CDR2 SYGVNS. The J segment lost 2 bases and the V segment lost 6 bases, leaving 9 bases of the junction unmatched.

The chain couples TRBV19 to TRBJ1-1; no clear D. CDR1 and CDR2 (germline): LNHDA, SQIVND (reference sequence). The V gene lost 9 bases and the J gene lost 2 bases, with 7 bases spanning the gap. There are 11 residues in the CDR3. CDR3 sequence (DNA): TGTGCCAGCTGGAGAAACACTGAAGCTTTCTTT. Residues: CASWRNTEAFF.

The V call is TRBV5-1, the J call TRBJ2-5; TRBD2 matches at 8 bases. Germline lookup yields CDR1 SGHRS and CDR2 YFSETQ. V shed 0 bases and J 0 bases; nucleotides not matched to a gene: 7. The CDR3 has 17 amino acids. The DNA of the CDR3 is TGCGCCAGCAGCTTGGGGAGTAGCGGGGCGTACCAAGAGACCCAGTACTTC. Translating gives CASSLGSSGAYQETQYF.

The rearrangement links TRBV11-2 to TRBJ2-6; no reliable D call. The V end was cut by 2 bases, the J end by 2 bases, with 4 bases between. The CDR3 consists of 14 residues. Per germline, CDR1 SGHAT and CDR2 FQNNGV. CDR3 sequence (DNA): TGTGCCAGCAGCTTAACTGCTGGGGCCAACGTCCTGACTTTC. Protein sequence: CASSLTAGANVLTF.

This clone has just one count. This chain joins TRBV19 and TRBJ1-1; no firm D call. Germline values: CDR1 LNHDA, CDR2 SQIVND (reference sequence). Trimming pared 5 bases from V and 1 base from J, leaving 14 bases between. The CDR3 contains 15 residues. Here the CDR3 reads CASSPLAGQNTEAFF. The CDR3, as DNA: TGTGCCAGTAGTCCCCTCGCGGGCCAGAACACTGAAGCTTTCTTT.